This is a list of T cell receptor beta chains from one sample in a study of blood T cell repertoires in COVID-19. Here immunoSEQ multiplex PCR was the method, and the copy in TCRdb shows in-frame clones only, minus some. Among about 250,000 clones listed, about 86% were seen once. The sample comprised peripheral blood. Every receptor here comes from an elderly man with acute or convalescent COVID-19. The CDR3 runs from the conserved cysteine through the conserved F or W. The order of the fields is J gene, D gene, clone size, V gene, CDR3 protein, CDR3 DNA. The D gene is left open where the match is weak. The size entry is marked missing in some rows and otherwise reads once, few, many or a size class.

>TRBJ2-7|TRBD1|NA|TRBV27
CASSLSTGGAYEQYF
TGTGCCAGCAGTTTATCTACAGGGGGCGCATACGAGCAGTACTTC
>TRBJ2-1|TRBD2|NA|TRBV14
CASSQFGGTSGYNEQFF
TGTGCCAGCAGCCAATTTGGGGGGACTAGCGGTTACAATGAGCAGTTCTTC
>TRBJ2-1|NA|NA|TRBV7-2
CASSLAVGTFRTNEQFF
TGTGCCAGCAGCTTAGCAGTTGGGACTTTCAGAACGAATGAGCAGTTCTTC
>TRBJ2-1|TRBD1|once|TRBV5-1
CASSRDSSSYNEQFF
TGCGCCAGCAGTCGGGACAGCAGCTCCTACAATGAGCAGTTCTTC
>TRBJ2-4|NA|NA|TRBV2
CASSETGSVNIQYF
TGTGCCAGCAGTGAAACAGGGTCAGTAAACATTCAGTACTTC
>TRBJ2-1|NA|once|TRBV4-1
CASSPRSGLYDNEQFF
TGCGCCAGCAGCCCCCGGAGCGGGTTGTATGACAATGAGCAGTTCTTC
>TRBJ1-2|TRBD1|NA|TRBV2
CASSELQGVYGYTF
TGTGCCAGCAGTGAACTACAGGGGGTCTATGGCTACACCTTC
>TRBJ1-2|NA|NA|TRBV7-2
CASSSIYGYTF
TGTGCCAGCAGCTCTATCTATGGCTACACCTTC
>TRBJ2-3|TRBD2|NA|TRBV7-3
CASSLEGTRSTEKYF
TGTGCCAGCAGCTTAGAAGGGACTAGAAGCACAGAGAAGTATTTT
>TRBJ1-1|TRBD1|NA|TRBV10-2
CASSEKGPQGGAAFF
TGCGCCAGCAGTGAGAAGGGCCCCCAGGGGGGTGCAGCTTTCTTT
>TRBJ2-5|NA|NA|TRBV20-1
CSASREGGETQYF
TGCAGTGCTAGTAGGGAGGGGGGAGAGACCCAGTACTTC
>TRBJ1-2|NA|once|TRBV3-1/TRBV3-2
CASSQDPTDRGGYTF
TGTGCCAGCAGCCAAGATCCCACAGACCGAGGGGGCTACACCTTC
>TRBJ1-1|NA|NA|TRBV2
CATIQDRSYTEAFF
TGTGCCACCATCCAGGACAGATCGTACACTGAAGCTTTCTTT
>TRBJ1-3|NA|NA|TRBV5-5
CASSYGQSISGNTIYF
TGTGCCAGCAGCTATGGACAGAGCATCTCTGGAAACACCATATATTTT
>TRBJ1-2|NA|NA|TRBV7-9
CASSFARVGGYTF
TGTGCCAGCAGCTTCGCCAGGGTCGGCGGCTACACCTTC
>TRBJ2-2|NA|NA|TRBV19
CASSEEWAGELFF
TGTGCCAGTAGTGAGGAGTGGGCCGGGGAGCTGTTTTTT
>TRBJ2-3|NA|NA|TRBV5-5
CASSSRQELDTQYF
TGTGCCAGCAGCTCCCGACAAGAACTGGATACGCAGTATTTT
>TRBJ1-1|NA|NA|TRBV7-9
CASSLVRRNTEAFF
TGTGCCAGCAGCTTAGTACGGAGGAACACTGAAGCTTTCTTT
>TRBJ1-6|NA|NA|TRBV6-6
CASSLRDYNSPLHF
TGTGCCAGCAGTCTCCGGGATTATAATTCACCCCTCCACTTT
>TRBJ1-2|TRBD1|NA|TRBV29-1
CSASSGTAPYGYTF
TGCAGCGCTTCCTCCGGGACAGCTCCCTATGGCTACACCTTC
>TRBJ2-1|NA|NA|TRBV4-2
CASSQDQGNYNEQFF
TGTGCCAGCAGCCAAGACCAGGGAAATTACAATGAGCAGTTCTTC
>TRBJ2-2|TRBD2|NA|TRBV3-1/TRBV3-2
CASQKLAGGPNTGELFF
TGTGCCAGCCAGAAACTAGCGGGAGGCCCTAACACCGGGGAGCTGTTTTTT
>TRBJ2-4|NA|NA|TRBV7-8
CASSPRLRGLGRENIQYF
TGTGCCAGCAGCCCACGTCTTCGCGGACTTGGTAGGGAAAACATTCAGTACTTC
>TRBJ1-5|TRBD1|NA|TRBV7-8
CASSLVEAGGRSQHF
TGTGCCAGCAGCTTAGTGGAGGCAGGGGGTCGGTCCCAGCATTTT
>TRBJ2-5|TRBD1|NA|TRBV29-1
CSARTGRETQYF
TGCAGCGCTAGGACAGGGAGGGAGACCCAGTACTTC
>TRBJ2-7|NA|NA|TRBV18
CASVPGDSYEQYF
TGTGCCAGCGTACCGGGGGACTCCTACGAGCAGTACTTC
>TRBJ1-4|NA|NA|TRBV9
CASSVTGTTNEKLFF
TGTGCCAGCAGCGTCACAGGGACAACTAATGAAAAACTGTTTTTT
>TRBJ2-7|TRBD2|once|TRBV5-1
CASSLDLAGMISYEQYF
TGCGCCAGCAGCTTGGACCTAGCGGGGATGATTTCCTACGAGCAGTACTTC
>TRBJ2-7|TRBD2|NA|TRBV19
CASSPPPSGGNEQYF
TGTGCCAGTAGTCCACCTCCGAGCGGGGGTAACGAGCAGTACTTC
>TRBJ2-5|TRBD2|NA|TRBV7-9
CASSLTSGGAETQYF
TGTGCCAGCAGCTTGACTAGCGGGGGGGCTGAGACCCAGTACTTC
>TRBJ2-2|TRBD1|NA|TRBV7-3
CASSLLTGTTGELFF
TGTGCCAGCAGCTTATTGACAGGGACGACCGGGGAACTGTTTTTT
>TRBJ1-2|TRBD1|few|TRBV29-1
CSVDRGQGYTF
TGCAGCGTGGACAGGGGGCAAGGCTACACCTTC
>TRBJ2-2|NA|NA|TRBV18
CASSPPVGNTGELFF
TGTGCCAGCTCACCACCGGTCGGGAACACCGGGGAGCTGTTTTTT
>TRBJ1-2|NA|NA|TRBV5-1
CASSLGGQYYGYTF
TGCGCCAGCAGCTTGGGGGGGCAGTACTATGGCTACACCTTC
>TRBJ2-7|NA|once|TRBV7-9
CASSAQGLSSYEQYF
TGTGCCAGCAGCGCCCAGGGGTTAAGCTCCTACGAGCAGTACTTC
>TRBJ1-6|NA|NA|TRBV11-2
CASSFQSGISNSPLHF
TGTGCCAGCAGCTTCCAATCCGGGATTTCCAATTCACCTCTCCACTTT
>TRBJ2-7|TRBD1|NA|TRBV28
CASSTLAGTGEGGEQYF
TGTGCCAGCAGTACTTTGGCCGGGACAGGGGAGGGTGGCGAGCAGTACTTC
>TRBJ2-1|NA|NA|TRBV4-1
CASSQGRENEQFF
TGCGCCAGCAGCCAAGGGAGGGAAAATGAGCAGTTCTTC
>TRBJ2-2|TRBD1|once|TRBV19
CASSIKGADGELFF
TGTGCCAGTAGTATTAAGGGGGCTGACGGGGAGCTGTTTTTT
>TRBJ1-2|TRBD1|few|TRBV6-6
CASLLDRSYGYTF
TGTGCCAGTTTGTTGGACAGGTCCTATGGCTACACCTTC
>TRBJ1-1|TRBD1|NA|TRBV7-6
CASSSSRTGVTEAFF
TGTGCCAGCAGCTCCAGCAGGACAGGGGTCACTGAAGCTTTCTTT
>TRBJ2-7|TRBD1|NA|TRBV13
CASSFVRQGAYEQYF
TGTGCCAGCAGCTTTGTCAGGCAGGGGGCCTACGAGCAGTACTTC
>TRBJ1-1|NA|NA|TRBV7-2
CASSPPRQMNTEAFF
TGTGCCAGCAGCCCCCCGCGACAGATGAACACTGAAGCTTTCTTT
>TRBJ1-3|NA|NA|TRBV19
CASSLPGAISGNTIYF
TGTGCCAGTAGTTTGCCAGGGGCTATCTCTGGAAACACCATATATTTT
>TRBJ2-7|TRBD2|once|TRBV4-1
CASSHAGLAGQGVYEQYF
TGCGCCAGCAGCCACGCGGGACTAGCGGGGCAGGGTGTATACGAGCAGTACTTC
>TRBJ1-5|TRBD1|NA|TRBV19
CASNSRDRGFSQPQHF
TGTGCCAGTAATTCCCGGGACAGGGGGTTTAGTCAGCCCCAGCATTTT
>TRBJ1-3|NA|NA|TRBV15
CATSRDLGNTIYF
TGTGCCACCAGCAGAGATCTCGGGAACACCATATATTTT
>TRBJ2-7|TRBD1|once|TRBV6-5
CASNYGTAFSYEQYF
TGTGCCAGCAATTACGGGACAGCCTTCTCCTACGAGCAGTACTTC
>TRBJ2-2|NA|NA|TRBV14
CASSQYFDTGELFF
TGTGCCAGCAGCCAATACTTTGACACCGGGGAGCTGTTTTTT
>TRBJ1-1|NA|NA|TRBV5-8
CASSLRVNTEAFF
TGTGCCAGCAGCTTGAGAGTGAACACTGAAGCTTTCTTT